The 9 T cell receptor beta chains below were found in one sample sequenced in a study of cytomegalovirus exposure and HLA in healthy donors (dated by TCRdb to about 2017). The receptor library was made with the immunoSEQ multiplex PCR assay. The source is immuneACCESS, and TCRdb retained only in-frame sequences with V and J called. Part of the clones is not carried over; for the studies checked, unresolved V genes explain less than half of this, and the remainder is unexplained. The sample records about 140,000 clones, around nine tenths of which are singletons. Around 8% of the sample rests with the top ten. Sequenced input: PBMCs. The receptors shown here come from a woman aged 18-35 years in good health and CMV-seropositive.

The V call is TRBV2, the J call TRBJ1-5; the D gene is possibly TRBD1 (6 bases). The V and J ends lost 11 bases and 5 bases respectively, with 16 bases between them. This CDR3 is built from 13 residues. Germline CDR1 reads SNHLY; CDR2 reads FYNNEI. CDR3 DNA: TGTGCCTTCCGAGAGACAGGTCATCAGCCCCAGCATTTT. Translating gives CAFRETGHQPQHF.

The CDR3 DNA reads as TGTGCCAGCACCCCGGGACAGGGCACAGATACGCAGTATTTT. As protein: CASTPGQGTDTQYF. The chain links TRBV28 to TRBJ2-3, with 8 positions matching TRBD1. This CDR3 has 14 residues. Germline V gene lookup returns CDR1 MDHEN and CDR2 SYDVKM. The ends lost 7 bases at V and 1 base at J; junction bases unmatched: 4.

This clone was counted many times. The chain has TRBV5-4 and TRBJ1-2, with TRBD1 matching 7 bases. CDR3 size: 14 residues. V shed 2 bases, J shed 4 bases, and the junction held 5 bases outside the gene matches. CDR1 is SGHNT and CDR2 is YYREEE in the germline V gene (reference sequence). CDR3 amino acids: CASSFQGQPYGYTF. For the CDR3, the DNA is TGTGCCAGCAGCTTCCAGGGACAGCCCTATGGCTACACCTTC. Based on the CDR3 plus reference TRBV5-4 and TRBJ1-2, the full variable domain is ETGVTQSPTHLIKTRGQQVTLRCSSQSGHNTVSWYQQALGQGPQFIFQYYREEENGRGNFPPRFSGLQFPNYSSELNVNALELDDSALYLCASSFQGQPYGYTFGSGTRLTVV.

Here the CDR3 DNA reads TGTGCCAGCAGCTTAGCACTGAGGACCGGGGAGCTGTTTTTT. Protein: CASSLALRTGELFF. This chain uses TRBV7-6 with TRBJ2-2; D not certain. The CDR3 is 14 residues long. CDR1 and CDR2 from the germline V gene are SGHVS and FNYEAQ. V was shortened by 0 bases and J by 5 bases, with 7 bases between the two germline ends.

The rearrangement joins TRBV5-1 to TRBJ2-7, with D possibly being TRBD2 (5 bases). Trimming removed 4 bases at V and 2 bases at J, with 13 bases between. Germline V gene lookup returns CDR1 SGHRS and CDR2 YFSETQ. This CDR3 region has 14 residues. The CDR3, as DNA: TGCGCCAGCAGCCCGGGATCGATGACCTACGAGCAGTACTTC. Its protein is CASSPGSMTYEQYF.

The chain employs TRBV10-2 and TRBJ2-1, with 10 bases identical to TRBD2. V shed 4 bases, J shed 6 bases, and the junction held 6 bases outside the gene matches. This CDR3 comprises 15 residues. Germline V lookup: CDR1 WSHSY, CDR2 SAAADI. The CDR3 region is CASSVRTSGFNEQFF. CDR3 nucleotide sequence: TGCGCCAGCAGTGTAAGGACTAGCGGATTCAATGAGCAGTTCTTC.

The J gene is TRBJ2-1, the V gene TRBV4-1; TRBD1 matches 8 bases. V shed 1 base, J shed 4 bases, and the junction held 9 bases outside the gene matches. Germline loops: CDR1 MGHRA, CDR2 YSYEKL. The CDR3 is 17 amino acids. As DNA, the CDR3 is TGCGCCAGCAGCCAAGGCCTCCGACAGGGGAGATACAATGAGCAGTTCTTC. This sequence encodes CASSQGLRQGRYNEQFF.

This chain links TRBV2 with TRBJ1-5, with D possibly TRBD1 on 6 matching bases. The V and J ends lost 5 bases and 2 bases respectively, with 13 bases between them. Germline V gene sequence: CDR1 SNHLY, CDR2 FYNNEI. This CDR3 comprises 15 residues. Written as DNA, the CDR3 is TGTGCCAGCAGTAGCAGGGGTGCTGGCAATCAGCCCCAGCATTTT. It encodes CASSSRGAGNQPQHF.

The gene calls are TRBV5-1 and TRBJ2-7; 8 bases match TRBD2. Looked up from germline, CDR1 is SGHRS and CDR2 is YFSETQ. The J segment lost 5 bases and the V segment lost 4 bases, leaving 5 bases of the junction unmatched. The CDR3 spans 13 residues. CDR3 amino acids: CASSPGGRNEQYF. CDR3 nucleotides: TGCGCCAGCAGCCCGGGGGGGCGGAACGAGCAGTACTTC.